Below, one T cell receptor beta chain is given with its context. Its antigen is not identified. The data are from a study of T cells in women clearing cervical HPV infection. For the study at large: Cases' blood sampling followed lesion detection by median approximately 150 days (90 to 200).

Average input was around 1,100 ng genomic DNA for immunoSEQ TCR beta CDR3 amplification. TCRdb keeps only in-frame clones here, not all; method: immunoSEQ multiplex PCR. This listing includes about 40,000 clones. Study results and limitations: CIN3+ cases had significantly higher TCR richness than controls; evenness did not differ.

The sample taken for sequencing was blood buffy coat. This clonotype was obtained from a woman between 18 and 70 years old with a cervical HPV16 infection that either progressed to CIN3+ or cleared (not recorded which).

CDR3 DNA, as far as it was read: TGTGCCTGGAGGGAAGGGACAGCCCTTAACTATGGC. This sequence encodes CAWREGTALNYG. The CDR3 as a whole reads CAWREGTALNYGYTF. The rearrangement joins TRBV30 to TRBJ1-2; 7 bases are a match to TRBD1. The CDR3 goes on 3 residues after the read ends, and that part is filled in from the germline J gene. J gave up 1 base and V 3 bases, and 8 bases lay outside the gene matches. The CDR3 extends over 15 amino acids. The germline V gene has CDR1 GTSNPN and CDR2 SVGIG (reference sequence).